This T cell receptor (beta chain) comes out of a study of CD8 T cells in ankylosing spondylitis. This clonotype was detected a few times. Its cognate antigen is unknown. TCRdb passed the 5' RACE reads through MiXCR, listing each CDR3 protein once. The data contain fewer than 750,000 distinct CDR3 sequences, 19% of them seen just once; the ten biggest clones take up approximately 18%. Study observations and caveats: One TCR beta motif, made up of 7 or 8 highly homologous variants, appeared characteristic of ankylosing spondylitis blood.

V lost 3 bases, J lost 2 bases, and 8 bases lay in between. CDR3 length: 13 amino acids. Germline V gene lookup returns CDR1 MNHEY and CDR2 SMNVEV (reference sequence). The sequence came from a male donor with ankylosing spondylitis. The chain links TRBV27 to TRBJ2-7; D is unclear. Input material: blood, either unsorted or a sorted T cell fraction (not recorded which). This chain's CDR3 is CASSFNSPYEQYF. Written as DNA, the CDR3 is TGTGCCAGCAGTTTTAACAGCCCCTACGAGCAGTACTTC.